This T cell receptor (beta chain) stems from a study of blood T cell repertoires in COVID-19. Across the study: The samples span acute and convalescent COVID-19 from the United States, Italy and Spain.

This clone was seen a handful of times. Repertoires were generated with immunoSEQ multiplex PCR, while TCRdb's copy carries only in-frame clones and drops some. The data hold some 52,000 clones, with roughly 89% observed a single time. Germline V lookup: CDR1 LNHDA, CDR2 SQIVND (reference sequence). V trimming: 7 bases; J trimming: 4 bases; junction bases outside the gene matches: 11. The CDR3 totals 15 residues. This TCR derives from a man aged 55 to 70 with active COVID-19. The chain uses TRBV19 and TRBJ1-2; 8 bases line up with TRBD1. The sequenced sample consisted of peripheral blood. This CDR3 is CASKLEDRALYGYTF. CDR3 nucleotide sequence: TGTGCCAGTAAACTCGAGGACAGGGCCCTCTATGGCTACACCTTC.